The 26 T cell receptor beta chains reported below all come from one sample, sequenced in a study of cytomegalovirus exposure and HLA in healthy donors listed by TCRdb under 2017. Libraries were prepared through the immunoSEQ multiplex PCR assay. A mixture of 60 forward primers for TCR Vbeta segments and 13 reverse primers for TCR Jbeta segments was used in the multiplex PCR. TCRdb mirrors the immuneACCESS table, restricted to in-frame sequences. Some clones are absent from its copies; in checked studies, under half trace to an unresolved V gene, and the reason for the others is unknown. The sample includes 90,000 to 110,000 clones, with roughly an eighth observed a single time. The ten largest account for roughly 15% of the sample. The specimen was PBMCs. The source of these receptors is a middle-aged man in good health and CMV-seropositive.

This sequence joins TRBV19 and TRBJ2-3, with 8 bases fitting TRBD2. Germline CDR1 reads LNHDA; CDR2 reads SQIVND (reference sequence). V lost 6 bases, J lost 6 bases, and 8 bases stayed unmatched. There are 14 residues in the CDR3. CDR3 in amino acids: CASRVNSGADTQYF. Written as DNA, the CDR3 is TGTGCCAGTAGGGTAAATAGCGGGGCGGATACGCAGTATTTT. Full variable domain (missing parts from reference TRBV19 and TRBJ2-3): DGGITQSPKYLFRKEGQNVTLSCEQNLNHDAMYWYRQDPGQGLRLIYYSQIVNDFQKGDIAEGYSVSREKKESFPLTVTSAQKNPTAFYLCASRVNSGADTQYFGPGTRLTVL.

Only a few counts were recorded for this clone. The chain links TRBV6-5 to TRBJ2-1; D is perhaps TRBD2 (5 bases). Germline V gene sequence: CDR1 MNHEY, CDR2 SVGAGI. The CDR3 runs 15 residues. The V end lost 6 bases, the J end lost 5 bases, and 17 bases lay between the germline ends. The CDR3 DNA follows: TGTGCCAGCAGCCGGGATCCCAGCAGCGACAATGAGCAGTTCTTC. This sequence encodes CASSRDPSSDNEQFF.

This clone appeared a few times. Here the CDR3 DNA reads TGTGCCAGTAGGGGCGGGGTAATCCAAGAGACCCAGTACTTC. Its translation: CASRGGVIQETQYF. This chain connects TRBV19 to TRBJ2-5, with D tentatively TRBD2 (6 bases). The CDR3 contains 14 residues. Trimming removed 6 bases from V and 1 base from J, with 12 bases in between. CDR1 is LNHDA and CDR2 is SQIVND in the germline V gene (reference sequence).

The gene calls are TRBV29-1 and TRBJ1-3, with 9 bases fitting TRBD1. Losses at the gene ends were 7 bases for V and 4 bases for J; bases not matched to a gene: 8. Germline CDR1 is SQVTM and CDR2 is ANQGSEA. The CDR3 contains 14 residues. The CDR3 region is CSGTGTGTGNTIYF. The CDR3 DNA reads TGCAGCGGGACCGGGACAGGGACGGGAAACACCATATATTTT.

This clone was seen a few times. This chain joins TRBV27 and TRBJ2-1; 14 bases are a match to TRBD2. Germline values: CDR1 MNHEY, CDR2 SMNVEV (reference sequence). The CDR3 covers 15 residues. J lost 7 bases, V lost 5 bases, and 4 bases had no gene match. CDR3 sequence reads: CASSGGTSGRNEQFF. For the CDR3, the DNA is TGTGCCAGCAGTGGGGGGACTAGCGGGAGAAATGAGCAGTTCTTC.

This clone has a handful of counts. A far more abundant clone sits one base away, making this likely a read error. This chain uses TRBV14 with TRBJ1-2, with 7 bases lining up with TRBD1. This CDR3 is 13 amino acids long. The germline V gene encodes CDR1 SGHDN and CDR2 FVKESK. The DNA of the CDR3 is TGTGCCTGCAGCCCTGGGACAGTCTATGGCTACACCTTC. As protein: CACSPGTVYGYTF.

This clone was recorded a few times. The chain uses TRBV6-5 and TRBJ1-4; unclear D gene. V lost 0 bases to trimming and J lost 8 bases, with 10 bases between them. In germline, CDR1 is MNHEY, CDR2 SVGAGI. The CDR3 spans 14 residues. The CDR3 protein is CASSYSRRGEKLFF. CDR3 DNA: TGTGCCAGCAGTTACTCCAGGCGAGGGGAAAAACTGTTTTTT.

The gene calls are TRBV6-1 and TRBJ2-7, with D tentatively TRBD2 (5 bases). This CDR3 has 15 residues. Trimming shortened V by 3 bases and J by 3 bases, and 15 bases separated the two germline ends. Germline CDR1 reads MNHNS; CDR2 reads SASEGT. CDR3 region: CASSDSGSAHYEQYF. The DNA of the CDR3 is TGTGCCAGCAGTGATTCGGGTAGCGCCCACTACGAGCAGTACTTC.

This clone was counted between two and nine times. The CDR3 DNA sequence: TGTGCCAGTAGCCCGCCCGGACAGGGGGCTCTGGTATTCGGTGAAGCTTTCTTT. The encoded protein is CASSPPGQGALVFGEAFF. This chain links TRBV19 with TRBJ1-1, with TRBD1 matching over 11 bases. The V gene end was trimmed by 6 bases and the J gene end by 7 bases; junction bases not matched to a gene: 19. Per germline, CDR1 LNHDA and CDR2 SQIVND (reference sequence). The CDR3 consists of 18 residues.

The J gene is TRBJ2-7, the V gene TRBV11-2; 12 bases agree with TRBD2. V was clipped by 5 bases and J by 2 bases; unmatched bases: 4. This CDR3 comprises 15 residues. Germline V gene lookup returns CDR1 SGHAT and CDR2 FQNNGV. The DNA of the CDR3 is TGTGCCAGCAGCCCCGGACTAGCGGGGACCTACGAGCAGTACTTC. It translates to CASSPGLAGTYEQYF.

The chain joins TRBV4-1 to TRBJ1-1, with 7 nucleotides matching TRBD1. After removal of 6 bases from V and 4 bases from J, the junction contained 11 bases not matched to a gene. The V gene's germline CDR1 is MGHRA and CDR2 YSYEKL. This CDR3 comprises 15 residues. The CDR3 sequence: CASSQTGQATTEAFF. CDR3 coding DNA: TGCGCCAGCAGTCAAACTGGACAGGCTACCACTGAAGCTTTCTTT.

The chain has TRBV15 and TRBJ2-7; 10 bases line up with TRBD2. After removal of 0 bases from V and 8 bases from J, the junction contained 7 bases not matched to a gene. The CDR3 runs 15 residues. Germline CDR1 and CDR2: LNHNV and YYDKDF (reference sequence). The CDR3 region is CATSREELAGQKQYF. The CDR3 DNA reads TGTGCCACCAGCAGAGAAGAACTAGCGGGACAGAAGCAGTACTTC.

The J gene is TRBJ1-5, the V gene TRBV19; 8 bases agree with TRBD1. V lost 4 bases and J lost 5; bases outside the gene matches: 7. There are 15 residues in the CDR3. Germline V gives CDR1 LNHDA, CDR2 SQIVND (reference sequence). For the CDR3, the DNA is TGTGCCAGTAGTACTTATTACAGGGGGGATCAGCCCCAGCATTTT. It encodes CASSTYYRGDQPQHF.

This clone was seen a handful of times. In DNA form, the CDR3 reads TGCAGCGTTGGGACTACCGCCGGGGATGAGCAGTTCTTC. It yields the protein CSVGTTAGDEQFF. The chain uses TRBV29-1 and TRBJ2-1; D perhaps matches TRBD2 (6 bases). Germline CDR1 reads SQVTM; CDR2 reads ANQGSEA. The CDR3 loop spans 13 amino acids. The V end was cut by 4 bases, the J end by 8 bases, with 15 bases between.

The chain links TRBV7-6 to TRBJ2-5; D unclear. The CDR3 extends over 12 amino acids. V was clipped by 5 bases and J by 3 bases, with 7 bases between them. Germline V CDR1 and CDR2: SGHVS, FNYEAQ. CDR3 coding DNA: TGTGCCAGCAGCATAAGCGAAGAGACCCAGTACTTC. The encoded protein is CASSISEETQYF.

This chain uses TRBV4-3 with TRBJ2-7, with D unresolved. Germline CDR1 and CDR2: LGHNA and YSLEER. V lost 4 bases to trimming and J lost 3 bases, with 10 bases between them. There are 13 residues in the CDR3. CDR3: CASSPTERYEQYF. The DNA for the CDR3 is TGCGCCAGCAGCCCTACTGAACGCTACGAGCAGTACTTC.

This clone has more than one count but fewer than ten. This chain connects TRBV19 to TRBJ2-5, with D perhaps TRBD1 (6 bases). Germline CDR1 reads LNHDA; CDR2 reads SQIVND (reference sequence). This CDR3 is 14 amino acids long. V lost 2 bases, J lost 2 bases, and 9 bases lay in between. The CDR3 region is CASSILDSQETQYF. The CDR3 DNA reads TGTGCCAGTAGTATATTGGACAGTCAAGAGACCCAGTACTTC.

This clone was seen a handful of times. The rearrangement uses TRBV11-3 and TRBJ2-7; 12 nucleotides agree with TRBD2. CDR1 is SGHNT and CDR2 is YENEEA in the germline V gene. The CDR3 is 15 amino acids. V lost 4 bases and J lost 3; bases outside the gene matches: 4. CDR3 coding DNA: TGTGCCAGCAGCTCTTCGGGACTAGCGGGCTACGAGCAGTACTTC. The encoded protein is CASSSSGLAGYEQYF. Looking up the rest from reference TRBV11-3 and TRBJ2-7 gives the full variable domain: EAGVVQSPRYKIIEKKQPVAFWCNPISGHNTLYWYLQNLGQGPELLIRYENEEAVDDSQLPKDRFSAERLKGVDSTLKIQPAELGDSAVYLCASSSSGLAGYEQYFGPGTRLTVT.

The table lists this clone with a few counts. The J gene is TRBJ1-2, the V gene TRBV28; 9 bases agree with TRBD1. V gave up 6 bases and J gave up 2 bases; unmatched junction bases: 7. The CDR3 is 15 residues long. Per the germline V gene, CDR1 is MDHEN and CDR2 is SYDVKM. As DNA, the CDR3 is TGTGCCAGCAGCCGACCCGGGACAGGGAACTATGGCTACACCTTC. It encodes CASSRPGTGNYGYTF.

This rearrangement joins TRBV2 to TRBJ1-2, with TRBD1 matching over 8 bases. Germline CDR1 is SNHLY and CDR2 is FYNNEI. Trimming at V came to 6 bases and at J to 5 bases, leaving 5 bases not matched to a gene. This CDR3 is 13 amino acids long. CDR3 region: CASSRDRGYGYTF. DNA of the CDR3: TGTGCCAGCAGCCGCGACAGGGGTTATGGCTACACCTTC.

The genes are TRBV7-8 and TRBJ1-2; TRBD1 is a possible D gene (5 bases). There are 15 residues in the CDR3. The V gene lost 5 bases and the J gene lost 0 bases, with 13 bases spanning the gap. CDR1 is SGHVS, CDR2 FQNEAQ, per germline. The CDR3 region is CASSLLTAANYGYTF. The CDR3 DNA is TGTGCCAGCAGCCTCCTGACAGCCGCTAACTATGGCTACACCTTC.

The J gene is TRBJ2-7, the V gene TRBV5-4, with 10 bases lining up with TRBD1. Germline V gene sequence: CDR1 SGHNT, CDR2 YYREEE (reference sequence). The CDR3 covers 12 residues. The trim removed 3 bases at V and 8 bases at J, leaving 2 bases unmatched. CDR3 protein: CASSSDRGKQYF. CDR3 coding DNA: TGTGCCAGCAGCTCGGACAGGGGGAAGCAGTACTTC.

This clone occurred a few times. The chain is built from TRBV9 and TRBJ2-1; a possible D gene is TRBD2 (7 bases). V lost 3 bases to trimming and J lost 1 base, with 11 bases between them. Germline V gene sequence: CDR1 SGDLS, CDR2 YYNGEE. CDR3 length: 15 amino acids. CDR3 bases: TGTGCCAGCAGCGAGGGAGGGGGTTCCTACAATGAGCAGTTCTTC. Translation gives CASSEGGGSYNEQFF.

The chain has TRBV19 and TRBJ1-5, with 8 bases aligning to TRBD1. The CDR3 loop spans 16 amino acids. Germline V gene lookup returns CDR1 LNHDA and CDR2 SQIVND (reference sequence). V was clipped by 6 bases and J by 3 bases; unmatched bases: 10. CDR3 in amino acids: CASRDTGGLNNQPQHF. The CDR3 region has the DNA TGTGCCAGTAGGGATACAGGGGGTTTGAACAATCAGCCCCAGCATTTT.

The rearrangement uses TRBV5-4 and TRBJ2-7; D is uncertain. The CDR3 extends over 13 amino acids. V lost 0 bases and J 7 bases, leaving 11 bases between the germline ends. CDR1 SGHNT and CDR2 YYREEE come from the germline V gene (reference sequence). In nucleotides, the CDR3 is TGTGCCAGCAGCTTGGGAGCGCTTTCGGAGCAGTACTTC. Its protein is CASSLGALSEQYF.

This clone was seen a handful of times. The chain couples TRBV25-1 to TRBJ2-2, with 7 bases identical to TRBD2. There are 13 residues in the CDR3. V shed 4 bases and J 8 bases; nucleotides not matched to a gene: 4. Germline V gives CDR1 MGHDK, CDR2 SYGVNS. CDR3 loop: CASSGAGRGELFF. CDR3 in DNA: TGTGCCAGCAGTGGAGCGGGAAGGGGGGAGCTGTTTTTT.